This is a list of T cell receptor beta chains from one sample in a study of cytomegalovirus exposure and HLA in healthy donors. Sequenced by immunoSEQ multiplex PCR; TCRdb stores in-frame clones only, minus some. In the table there are under 110,000 clones, about three quarters of which are singletons. The sample was PBMCs. The origin of the receptors is a woman between 50 and 59 years old in good health and CMV-seropositive. The CDR3 runs from the conserved cysteine through the conserved F or W. D genes are given only for firm matches. The size of a clone is reported for some rows only, either as once, few or many, or as a class for expanded clones.

-,TRBV10-3,TRBJ1-4,-,CAISSGQTTNEKLFF,TGTGCCATCAGCTCTGGACAGACAACTAATGAAAAACTGTTTTTT
TRBD1,TRBV11-2,TRBJ1-4,-,CASSRGGAGEKLFF,TGTGCCAGCAGCCGAGGGGGCGCGGGTGAAAAACTGTTTTTT
-,TRBV7-2,TRBJ1-5,-,CASSPRQADSNQPQHF,TGTGCCAGCAGCCCCCGCCAGGCCGATAGCAATCAGCCCCAGCATTTT
-,TRBV10-3,TRBJ1-1,-,CAARTELPNTEAFF,TGTGCCGCCCGGACAGAGCTACCGAACACTGAAGCTTTCTTT
-,TRBV28,TRBJ1-3,-,CASNSLRNTIYF,TGTGCCAGCAACAGCCTCCGAAACACCATATATTTT
-,TRBV5-1,TRBJ1-1,few,CASSPGSGAGGEAFF,TGCGCCAGCAGCCCCGGATCGGGGGCGGGAGGTGAAGCTTTCTTT
-,TRBV7-6,TRBJ1-1,-,CASSYAARTEAFF,TGTGCCAGCAGCTACGCGGCTCGGACTGAAGCTTTCTTT
TRBD1,TRBV2,TRBJ2-7,-,CASSGDRVGTYEQYF,TGTGCCAGCAGTGGGGACAGGGTAGGCACCTACGAGCAGTACTTC
-,TRBV30,TRBJ2-3,-,CAWSVHAGRKDTQYF,TGTGCCTGGAGTGTACACGCGGGCAGGAAAGATACGCAGTATTTT
TRBD1,TRBV6-5,TRBJ1-5,few,CASTETGWNQPQHF,TGTGCCAGCACCGAGACAGGGTGGAATCAGCCCCAGCATTTT
-,TRBV5-1,TRBJ1-4,-,CASSPVGPPTNEKLFF,TGCGCCAGCAGCCCGGTTGGGCCCCCAACTAATGAAAAACTGTTTTTT
TRBD1,TRBV27,TRBJ2-7,-,CASSLDRVPPNEQYF,TGTGCCAGCAGTTTAGACAGGGTCCCTCCTAACGAGCAGTACTTC
TRBD1,TRBV5-4,TRBJ1-1,-,CASSLRQGGGNTEAFF,TGTGCCAGCAGCCTTAGACAGGGTGGGGGGAACACTGAAGCTTTCTTT
-,TRBV19,TRBJ2-7,-,CASSSRRSSYEQYF,TGTGCCAGTTCCTCCCGAAGGAGCTCCTACGAGCAGTACTTC
TRBD1,TRBV7-8,TRBJ1-2,many,CASGQAYGYTF,TGTGCCAGCGGACAGGCCTATGGCTACACCTTC
-,TRBV30,TRBJ1-5,-,CAWSVGGNQPQHF,TGTGCCTGGAGTGTCGGGGGAAATCAGCCCCAGCATTTT
-,TRBV4-1,TRBJ1-3,-,CASSQAGSGNTIYF,TGCGCCAGCAGCCAAGCGGGCTCTGGAAACACCATATATTTT
-,TRBV28,TRBJ1-2,-,CASLGVGGYTF,TGTGCCAGCCTAGGGGTAGGTGGCTACACCTTC
-,TRBV4-1,TRBJ2-2,-,CASSPPRRTGELFF,TGCGCCAGCAGCCCCCCGCGGAGAACCGGGGAGCTGTTTTTT
-,TRBV19,TRBJ1-6,few,CASSIIVVRENSPLHF,TGTGCCAGTAGTATCATCGTCGTCCGCGAAAATTCACCCCTCCACTTT
-,TRBV10-3,TRBJ1-3,few,CAIGQANTIYF,TGTGCCATCGGTCAGGCTAACACCATATATTTT
-,TRBV11-3,TRBJ2-7,-,CASSLSSYEQYF,TGTGCCAGCAGCTTGAGCTCCTACGAGCAGTACTTC
TRBD1,TRBV9,TRBJ2-7,-,CASSVDGQGINVQYF,TGTGCCAGCAGCGTAGACGGACAGGGGATCAATGTGCAGTACTTC
-,TRBV5-4,TRBJ2-1,-,CASSLVGGPYNEQFF,TGTGCCAGCAGCTTGGTGGGGGGTCCCTACAATGAGCAGTTCTTC
TRBD1,TRBV4-2,TRBJ2-3,-,CASSQEAYFGSQGVDTQYF,TGTGCCAGCAGCCAAGAAGCCTATTTTGGTTCACAGGGGGTAGATACGCAGTATTTT
-,TRBV28,TRBJ2-1,-,CASSFPAPRSTNEQFF,TGTGCCAGCAGTTTCCCCGCCCCACGGTCTACCAATGAGCAGTTCTTC
TRBD2,TRBV19,TRBJ2-1,-,CASSIIRGGYNEQFF,TGTGCCAGTAGTATCATCCGGGGGGGCTACAATGAGCAGTTCTTC
-,TRBV27,TRBJ1-1,-,CASSSPGLNTEAFF,TGTGCCAGCAGTTCGCCAGGGTTGAACACTGAAGCTTTCTTT
TRBD1,TRBV6-5,TRBJ1-2,-,CASSLQGASYGYTF,TGTGCCAGCAGCCTACAGGGGGCGAGCTATGGCTACACCTTC